The clone carrying this T cell receptor (beta chain) was found many times. This sample is drawn from a study of T cells in Graves' hyperthyroidism and ophthalmopathy. The germline V and J ends were trimmed by 3 bases and 1 base, with 12 bases remaining between them. CDR3 length: 15 residues. Germline loops: CDR1 WSHSY, CDR2 SAAADI. Thyroid ultrasound and orbital computed tomography, with clinical symptoms and serum thyroxine and TRAb, informed diagnoses. The authors obtained PBMCs from 7.5 to 10 ml of fresh peripheral blood. Using RNA transcripts as the source, TCR beta CDR3 regions were amplified. With the HTBI primer set, the TCR CDR3 went through a first round of RT-PCR. TCRdb re-called the multiplex PCR reads through MiXCR, storing one row per CDR3 protein. The top ten clones hold 30% to 35% of a sample with some 370,000 distinct CDR3 sequences, about a sixth of them seen once.

The specimen was blood. The receptor's source is a woman aged 25-40 years with Graves' hyperthyroidism that later progressed to Graves' ophthalmopathy. The chain employs TRBV10-2 and TRBJ2-5, with D possibly TRBD2 on 6 matching bases. For the CDR3, the DNA is TGCGCCAGCAGTGATTGGAGGGGCACCCAAGAGACCCAGTACTTC. It encodes CASSDWRGTQETQYF.